This T cell receptor beta chain was retrieved from a study of T cells in Graves' hyperthyroidism and ophthalmopathy. Germline CDR1 SGHDT, CDR2 YYEEEE. This CDR3 is built from 14 residues. There were TCR beta CDR3 regions amplified from RNA transcripts. The study used the HTBI primer set for a first-round RT-PCR of the TCR CDR3. TCRdb fed the multiplex PCR reads into MiXCR, producing one record per CDR3 protein. This table holds around 760,000 distinct CDR3 sequences, 35% found once. This clonotype appeared once. A junction boundary mismatches the germline segment, possibly from a read error. The clonotype was recovered from a woman in her thirties or forties with Graves' hyperthyroidism. V is TRBV5-6 and J is TRBJ2-7, with 7 bases aligning to TRBD1. The sequencing input was blood. As DNA, the CDR3 is TGTGCCAGCAGCGCACGGGACAGACCCTACGACCGGTTCTTC. It specifies CASSARDRPYDRFF.